This entry is about one TCR beta chain. The data originate from a study of T cell changes during pregnancy in multiple sclerosis. Repertoires were generated with immunoSEQ multiplex PCR, while TCRdb's copy carries only in-frame clones and drops some. This sample has about 67,000 clones, with roughly 90% found just once. This CDR3 has 22 amino acids. Germline V lookup: CDR1 SGHVS, CDR2 FQNEAQ. J lost 0 bases, V lost 5 bases, and 23 bases had no gene match. V usage is TRBV7-8 and J usage is TRBJ2-7; 12 bases align to TRBD1. The sequenced sample was peripheral blood, obtained in the first trimester of pregnancy. The TCR sequence derives from a female donor in good health, enrolled as a control in a pregnancy study. The CDR3 DNA sequence: TGTGCCAGCAGCGCTCCGGGACAGGGGGCAGGGTATCCATCGCGGGCCTCCTACGAGCAGTACTTC. It is translated as CASSAPGQGAGYPSRASYEQYF.